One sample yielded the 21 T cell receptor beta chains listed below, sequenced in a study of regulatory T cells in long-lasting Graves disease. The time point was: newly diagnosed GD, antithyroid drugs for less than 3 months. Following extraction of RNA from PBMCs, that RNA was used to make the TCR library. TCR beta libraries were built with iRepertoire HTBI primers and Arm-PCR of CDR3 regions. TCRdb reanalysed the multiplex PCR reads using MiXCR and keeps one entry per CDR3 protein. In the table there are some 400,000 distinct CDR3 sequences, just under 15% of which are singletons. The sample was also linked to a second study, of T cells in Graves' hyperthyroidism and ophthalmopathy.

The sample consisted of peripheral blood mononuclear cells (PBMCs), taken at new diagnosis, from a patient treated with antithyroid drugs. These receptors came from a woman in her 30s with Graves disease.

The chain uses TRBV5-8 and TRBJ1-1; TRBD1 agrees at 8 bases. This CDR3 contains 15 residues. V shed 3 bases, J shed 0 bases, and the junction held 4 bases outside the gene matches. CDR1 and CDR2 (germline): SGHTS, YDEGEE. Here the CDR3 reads CASSSGQAMNTEAFF. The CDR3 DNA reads TGTGCCAGCAGCTCGGGACAGGCCATGAACACTGAAGCTTTCTTT.

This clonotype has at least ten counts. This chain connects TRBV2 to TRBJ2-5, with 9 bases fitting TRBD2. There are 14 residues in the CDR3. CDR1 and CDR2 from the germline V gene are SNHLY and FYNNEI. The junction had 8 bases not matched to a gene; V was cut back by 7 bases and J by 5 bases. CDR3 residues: CASKVAGVTETQYF. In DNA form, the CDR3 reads TGTGCCAGCAAGGTAGCGGGAGTGACGGAGACCCAGTACTTC. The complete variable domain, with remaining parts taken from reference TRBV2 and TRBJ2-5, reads EPEVTQTPSHQVTQMGQEVILRCVPISNHLYFYWYRQILGQKVEFLVSFYNNEISEKSEIFDDQFSVERPDGSNFTLKIRSTKLEDSAMYFCASKVAGVTETQYFGPGTRLLVL.

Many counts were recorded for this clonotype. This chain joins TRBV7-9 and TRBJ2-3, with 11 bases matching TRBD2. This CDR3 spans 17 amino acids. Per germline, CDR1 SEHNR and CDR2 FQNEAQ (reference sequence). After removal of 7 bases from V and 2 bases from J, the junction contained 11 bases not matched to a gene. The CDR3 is CASTGRLTSGNTDTQYF. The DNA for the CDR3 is TGTGCCAGCACCGGAAGGTTGACTAGCGGGAACACAGATACGCAGTATTTT.

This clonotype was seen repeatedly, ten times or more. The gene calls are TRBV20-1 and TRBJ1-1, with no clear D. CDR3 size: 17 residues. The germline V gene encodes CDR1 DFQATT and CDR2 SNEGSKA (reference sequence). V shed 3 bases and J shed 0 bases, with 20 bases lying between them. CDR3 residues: CSASSWAGIGMNTEAFF. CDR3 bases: TGCAGTGCTAGTTCCTGGGCGGGGATAGGGATGAACACTGAAGCTTTCTTT.

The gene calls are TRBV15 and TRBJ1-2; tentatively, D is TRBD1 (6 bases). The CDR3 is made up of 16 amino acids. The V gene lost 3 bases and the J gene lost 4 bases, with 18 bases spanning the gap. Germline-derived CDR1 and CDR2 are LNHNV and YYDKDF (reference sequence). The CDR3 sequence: CATSRDRTSAGYGYTF. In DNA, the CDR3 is TGTGCCACCAGCAGGGACAGAACTTCCGCAGGCTATGGCTACACCTTC.

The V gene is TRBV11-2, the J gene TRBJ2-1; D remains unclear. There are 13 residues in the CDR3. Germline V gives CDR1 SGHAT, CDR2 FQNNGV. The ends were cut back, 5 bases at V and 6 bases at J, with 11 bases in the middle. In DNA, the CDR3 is TGTGCCAGCAGCCAATCGTCCCTCAATGAGCAGTTCTTC. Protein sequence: CASSQSSLNEQFF.

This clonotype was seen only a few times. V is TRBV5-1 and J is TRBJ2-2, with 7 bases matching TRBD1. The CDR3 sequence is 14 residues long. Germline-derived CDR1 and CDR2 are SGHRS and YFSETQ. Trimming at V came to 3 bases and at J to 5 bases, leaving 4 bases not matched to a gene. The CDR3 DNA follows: TGCGCCAGCAGCTCCCCAGGGGGAACCGGGGAGCTGTTTTTT. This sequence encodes CASSSPGGTGELFF. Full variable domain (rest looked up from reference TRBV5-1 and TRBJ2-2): KAGVTQTPRYLIKTRGQQVTLSCSPISGHRSVSWYQQTPGQGLQFLFEYFSETQRNKGNFPGRFSGRQFSNSRSEMNVSTLELGDSALYLCASSSPGGTGELFFGEGSRLTVL.

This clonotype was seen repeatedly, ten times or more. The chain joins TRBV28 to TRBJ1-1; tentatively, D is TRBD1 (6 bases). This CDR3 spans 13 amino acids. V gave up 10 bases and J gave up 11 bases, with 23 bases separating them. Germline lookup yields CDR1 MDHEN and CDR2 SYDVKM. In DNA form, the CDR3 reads TGTGCCACCACGACTGAGGGGGGGCGTTACGCTTTCTTT. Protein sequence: CATTTEGGRYAFF.

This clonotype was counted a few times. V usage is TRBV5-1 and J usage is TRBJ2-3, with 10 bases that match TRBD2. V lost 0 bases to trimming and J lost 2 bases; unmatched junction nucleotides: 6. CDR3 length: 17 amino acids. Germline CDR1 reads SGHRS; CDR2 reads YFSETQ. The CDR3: CASSLVLLAGTTDTQYF. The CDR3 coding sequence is TGCGCCAGCAGCTTGGTTTTACTAGCGGGGACCACAGATACGCAGTATTTT.

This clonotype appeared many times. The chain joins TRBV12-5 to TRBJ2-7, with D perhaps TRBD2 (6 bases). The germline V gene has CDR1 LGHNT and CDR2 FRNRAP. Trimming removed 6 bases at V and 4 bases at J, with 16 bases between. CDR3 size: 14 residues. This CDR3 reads CASGSRRDWYEQYF. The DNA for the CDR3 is TGTGCTAGTGGGTCCCGGAGGGACTGGTACGAGCAGTACTTC.

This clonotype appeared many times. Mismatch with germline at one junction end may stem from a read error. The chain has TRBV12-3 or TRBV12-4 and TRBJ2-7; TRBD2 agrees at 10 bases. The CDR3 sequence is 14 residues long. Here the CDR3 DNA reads TGTGCCAGCAGTATAGCGGGGGGCTACTACGAGCAGTACTTC. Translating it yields CASSIAGGYYEQYF.

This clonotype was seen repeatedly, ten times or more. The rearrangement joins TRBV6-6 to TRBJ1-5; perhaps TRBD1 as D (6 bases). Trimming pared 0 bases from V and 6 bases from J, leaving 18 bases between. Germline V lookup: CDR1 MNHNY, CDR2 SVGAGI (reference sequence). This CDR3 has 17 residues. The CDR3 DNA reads TGTGCCAGCAGTTACTCGACGGGGGGGCAGAGGGGTCAGCCCCAGCATTTT. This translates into CASSYSTGGQRGQPQHF.

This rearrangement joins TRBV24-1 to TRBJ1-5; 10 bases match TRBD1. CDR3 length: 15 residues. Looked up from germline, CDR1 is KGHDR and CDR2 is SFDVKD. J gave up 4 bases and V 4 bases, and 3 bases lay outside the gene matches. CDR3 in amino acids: CATSEPGQGNQPQHF. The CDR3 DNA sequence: TGTGCCACCAGTGAACCGGGACAGGGGAATCAGCCCCAGCATTTT.

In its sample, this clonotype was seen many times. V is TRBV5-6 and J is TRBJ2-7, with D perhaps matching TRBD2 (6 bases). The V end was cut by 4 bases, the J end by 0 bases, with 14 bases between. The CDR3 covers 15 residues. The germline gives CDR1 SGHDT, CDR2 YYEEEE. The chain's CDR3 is CASSPGTPNSYEQYF. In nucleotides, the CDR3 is TGTGCCAGCAGCCCCGGGACTCCAAACTCCTACGAGCAGTACTTC.

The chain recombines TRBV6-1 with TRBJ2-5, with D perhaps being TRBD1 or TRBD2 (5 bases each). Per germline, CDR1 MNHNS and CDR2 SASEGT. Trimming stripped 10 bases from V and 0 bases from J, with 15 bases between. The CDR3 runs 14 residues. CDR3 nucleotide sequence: TGTGCCACCACCCGAGGGGCCTACCAAGAGACCCAGTACTTC. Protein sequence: CATTRGAYQETQYF.

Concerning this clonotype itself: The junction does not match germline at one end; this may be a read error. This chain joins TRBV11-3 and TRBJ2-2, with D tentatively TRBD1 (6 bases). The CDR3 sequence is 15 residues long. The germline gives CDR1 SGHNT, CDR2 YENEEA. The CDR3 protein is CASSLSRGATGELVF. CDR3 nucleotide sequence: TGTGCCAGCAGCTTAAGCAGGGGAGCCACCGGGGAGCTGGTTTTT.

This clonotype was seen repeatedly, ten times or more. CDR3 sequence: CASMWAGPSNQPQHF. The CDR3 region has the DNA TGTGCCAGCATGTGGGCAGGGCCAAGCAATCAGCCCCAGCATTTT. This chain uses TRBV28 with TRBJ1-5; TRBD1 might be the D (5 bases). Germline V gene data show CDR1 as MDHEN and CDR2 as SYDVKM. The CDR3 extends over 15 amino acids. V was cut by 7 bases and J by 1 base, with 14 bases left in between.

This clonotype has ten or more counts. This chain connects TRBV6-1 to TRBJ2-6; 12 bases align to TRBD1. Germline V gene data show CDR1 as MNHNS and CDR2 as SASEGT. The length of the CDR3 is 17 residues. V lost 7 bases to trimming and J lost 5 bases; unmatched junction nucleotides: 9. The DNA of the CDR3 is TGTGCCAGCATGGTGGGGACAGGGGGCTTCTGGGCCAACGTCCTGACTTTC. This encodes CASMVGTGGFWANVLTF.

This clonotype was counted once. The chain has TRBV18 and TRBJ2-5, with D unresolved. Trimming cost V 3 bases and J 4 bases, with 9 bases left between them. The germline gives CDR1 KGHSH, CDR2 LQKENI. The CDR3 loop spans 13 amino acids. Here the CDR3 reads CASSPVDSETQYF. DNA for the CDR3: TGTGCCAGCTCACCGGTTGATTCAGAGACCCAGTACTTC.

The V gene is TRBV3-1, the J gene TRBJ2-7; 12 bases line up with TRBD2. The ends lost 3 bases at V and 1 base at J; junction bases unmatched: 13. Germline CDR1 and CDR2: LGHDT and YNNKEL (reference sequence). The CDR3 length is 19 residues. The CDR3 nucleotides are TGTGCCAGCAGCCACGCTAGCGGGAGGGCTAAGACCTATTCCTACGAGCAGTACTTC. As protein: CASSHASGRAKTYSYEQYF.

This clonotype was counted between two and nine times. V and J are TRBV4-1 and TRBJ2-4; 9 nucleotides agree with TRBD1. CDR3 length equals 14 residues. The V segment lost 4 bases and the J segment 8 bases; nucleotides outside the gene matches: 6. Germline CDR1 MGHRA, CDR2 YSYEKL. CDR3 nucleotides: TGCGCCAGCAGCCCGGGGACAGGGCGCGACATTCAGTACTTC. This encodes CASSPGTGRDIQYF.